Below are 20 T cell receptor beta chains sequenced from a single sample in a study of T cell repertoires and HLA-DP antigens. Only in-frame clones appear in the TCRdb table, and some are missing; sequencing was by immunoSEQ multiplex PCR. The table has 65,000 to 90,000 clones, over 75% seen once. No cognate antigen is known for these TCRs. Sequences were obtained from CD4+ T cells from PBMCs. Source of these receptors: a man in his sixties in good health and CMV-seronegative.

The chain couples TRBV5-4 to TRBJ2-3; TRBD2 matches at 11 bases. V lost 4 bases and J lost 2; bases outside the gene matches: 6. Looked up from germline, CDR1 is SGHNT and CDR2 is YYREEE (reference sequence). This CDR3 is 16 amino acids long. CDR3 region: CASSIGTSGVTDTQYF. CDR3 nucleotides: TGTGCCAGCAGCATAGGGACTAGCGGAGTCACAGATACGCAGTATTTT. The full variable domain, completed using reference TRBV5-4 and TRBJ2-3, is ETGVTQSPTHLIKTRGQQVTLRCSSQSGHNTVSWYQQALGQGPQFIFQYYREEENGRGNFPPRFSGLQFPNYSSELNVNALELDDSALYLCASSIGTSGVTDTQYFGPGTRLTVL.

Worth noting for this clone: Mismatch with germline at one junction end may stem from a read error. V is TRBV10-3 and J is TRBJ1-1, with a tentative D call TRBD1 (6 bases). Germline V lookup: CDR1 ENHRY, CDR2 SYGVKD. CDR3 length equals 15 residues. CDR3 region: CASSNPGDTNTEAFF. CDR3 DNA: TGTGCCAGCAGTAACCCAGGGGATACGAACACTGAAGCTTTCTTT.

The V gene is TRBV2, the J gene TRBJ2-7; D not certain. The CDR3 spans 14 residues. Trimming shortened V by 2 bases and J by 5 bases, and 13 bases separated the two germline ends. Germline V gives CDR1 SNHLY, CDR2 FYNNEI. Here the CDR3 reads CASSEQGRRHEQYF. CDR3 sequence (DNA): TGTGCCAGCAGTGAACAAGGCCGGCGCCACGAGCAGTACTTC.

V usage is TRBV6-1 and J usage is TRBJ2-7; D might be TRBD1 or TRBD2, each matching 5 bases. Germline values: CDR1 MNHNS, CDR2 SASEGT. CDR3 size: 15 residues. The V gene lost 1 base and the J gene lost 3 bases, with 13 bases spanning the gap. CDR3 protein: CASSEGNVGVYEQYV. The CDR3, as DNA: TGTGCCAGCAGTGAAGGAAATGTGGGGGTCTACGAGCAGTACGTC.

The chain uses TRBV5-1 and TRBJ1-1, with D maybe TRBD1 (6 bases). The CDR3 is 16 residues long. Trimming removed 2 bases at V and 1 base at J, with 15 bases between. The V gene's germline CDR1 is SGHRS and CDR2 YFSETQ. For the CDR3, the DNA is TGCGCCAGCAGCTTAGGTGGTCTAGGGGGGAACACTGAAGCTTTCTTT. This sequence encodes CASSLGGLGGNTEAFF.

This clone appeared a single time. The V and J genes are TRBV5-4 and TRBJ2-5; no clear D gene. Trimming cost V 4 bases and J 1 base, with 14 bases left between them. This CDR3 comprises 15 residues. CDR1 and CDR2 from the germline V gene are SGHNT and YYREEE (reference sequence). The CDR3 region has the DNA TGTGCCAGCAGCGTACCCACCGGCATCCAAGAGACCCAGTACTTC. The encoded protein is CASSVPTGIQETQYF.

This clone showed up just once. This chain links TRBV5-4 with TRBJ2-1, with a weak D call TRBD2 (6 bases). Germline CDR1 reads SGHNT; CDR2 reads YYREEE (reference sequence). Trimming left V 4 bases short and J 3 bases short, with 11 bases between. The CDR3 consists of 14 residues. Here the CDR3 reads CASSAPGGYNEQFF. The CDR3 DNA follows: TGTGCCAGCAGCGCTCCCGGGGGCTACAATGAGCAGTTCTTC.

This clone has just a few counts. The chain recombines TRBV5-5 with TRBJ2-7, with a possible D match to TRBD2 (6 bases). The CDR3 sequence is 16 residues long. Germline V gene lookup returns CDR1 SGHKS and CDR2 YYEKEE (reference sequence). V lost 2 bases and J lost 6, with 21 bases in between. CDR3 nucleotides: TGTGCCAGCAGCTTACTTGATGACTTAAGGGGAGGCGAGCAGTACTTC. This gives the protein CASSLLDDLRGGEQYF.

This clone was seen a few times. The genes are TRBV7-2 and TRBJ1-1; D is unclear. This CDR3 has 15 amino acids. V was trimmed by 5 bases and J by 1 base, leaving 14 bases between them. Germline loops: CDR1 SGHTA, CDR2 FQGNSA. CDR3: CASSLVGLANTEAFF. CDR3 in DNA: TGTGCCAGCAGCCTGGTCGGACTGGCGAACACTGAAGCTTTCTTT.

The chain employs TRBV27 and TRBJ2-1, with TRBD2 identical over 8 bases. The CDR3 runs to 17 residues. V lost 6 bases to trimming and J lost 2 bases; unmatched junction nucleotides: 12. Germline V CDR1 and CDR2: MNHEY, SMNVEV (reference sequence). CDR3 DNA: TGTGCCAGCAGCCAATTGTTTACTAGCGGTACCTACAATGAGCAGTTCTTC. Its protein is CASSQLFTSGTYNEQFF.

V usage is TRBV27 and J usage is TRBJ2-3, with 7 bases aligning to TRBD2. The CDR3 is made up of 17 amino acids. CDR1 and CDR2 from the germline V gene are MNHEY and SMNVEV (reference sequence). Unmatched junction bases numbered 10, after V lost 2 bases and J lost 2 bases. The CDR3 DNA reads as TGTGCCAGCAGTTTAGAGGCTTGGGGGAGGGACACAGATACGCAGTATTTT. This codes for CASSLEAWGRDTDTQYF.

The chain uses TRBV7-9 and TRBJ1-1; TRBD1 matches at 7 bases. The CDR3 has 15 residues. V lost 3 bases, J lost 5 bases, and 9 bases stayed unmatched. CDR1 is SEHNR and CDR2 is FQNEAQ in the germline V gene (reference sequence). This CDR3 reads CASSFQGVGVTEAFF. The CDR3 nucleotides read TGTGCCAGCAGCTTCCAGGGGGTCGGGGTTACTGAAGCTTTCTTT.

The DNA of the CDR3 is TGTGCCAGCAGCTCCCCAATGACGGAAAGCTATGGCTACACCTTC. Amino acids: CASSSPMTESYGYTF. The chain couples TRBV7-2 to TRBJ1-2; no clear D gene. Trimming cost V 4 bases and J 4 bases, with 16 bases left between them. Germline CDR1 reads SGHTA; CDR2 reads FQGNSA. This CDR3 contains 15 residues.

The V gene is TRBV5-1, the J gene TRBJ2-1; 11 nucleotides match TRBD2. Germline CDR1 is SGHRS and CDR2 is YFSETQ. This CDR3 is built from 15 residues. V shed 5 bases and J 9 bases; nucleotides not matched to a gene: 10. The CDR3 loop is CASSRGTSGHGEQFF. The CDR3 DNA reads as TGCGCCAGCAGTCGTGGGACTAGCGGACATGGTGAGCAGTTCTTC.

This rearrangement joins TRBV5-1 to TRBJ1-5, with TRBD1 matching 7 bases. Unmatched junction bases numbered 4, after V lost 0 bases and J lost 7 bases. The CDR3 is 14 amino acids. Germline CDR1 and CDR2: SGHRS and YFSETQ. CDR3 in amino acids: CASSLGQGGQPQHF. CDR3 bases: TGCGCCAGCAGCTTGGGACAGGGCGGGCAGCCCCAGCATTTT.

The chain is built from TRBV19 and TRBJ2-2; tentative D call: TRBD1 (5 bases). The germline V gene encodes CDR1 LNHDA and CDR2 SQIVND (reference sequence). Trimming took off 2 bases at V and 7 bases at J, with 11 bases between the two ends. The CDR3 loop spans 14 amino acids. In DNA, the CDR3 is TGTGCCAGTAGTATAAAGGGGCGGAGCGGGGAGCTGTTTTTT. This codes for CASSIKGRSGELFF.

V usage is TRBV11-2 and J usage is TRBJ1-1; D may be TRBD1 (5 bases). Germline V gene lookup returns CDR1 SGHAT and CDR2 FQNNGV. The CDR3 sequence is 16 residues long. V was pared by 2 bases and J by 7 bases, with 20 bases between. CDR3 sequence: CASSLRGAGRSFEAFF. CDR3 bases: TGTGCCAGCAGCTTAAGGGGTGCAGGGAGGAGTTTTGAAGCTTTCTTT.

The chain has TRBV15 and TRBJ1-3; D gene uncertain. The V end was cut by 6 bases, the J end by 2 bases, with 11 bases between. There are 14 residues in the CDR3. The germline V gene encodes CDR1 LNHNV and CDR2 YYDKDF (reference sequence). CDR3 region: CATRGPGAGNTIYF. The DNA of the CDR3 is TGTGCCACCAGAGGGCCCGGAGCTGGAAACACCATATATTTT.

The chain carries TRBV7-2 and TRBJ2-1; TRBD2 aligns across 10 bases. The CDR3 runs 16 residues. Germline values: CDR1 SGHTA, CDR2 FQGNSA. J gave up 5 bases and V 0 bases, and 4 bases lay outside the gene matches. As DNA, the CDR3 is TGTGCCAGCAGCTTAGCAGGGCTAGCGGGGGACAATGAGCAGTTCTTC. Amino acid sequence: CASSLAGLAGDNEQFF.

The rearrangement joins TRBV5-4 to TRBJ1-1, with D maybe TRBD1 (6 bases). The CDR3 has 14 residues. From germline, CDR1 is SGHNT and CDR2 YYREEE (reference sequence). V was shortened by 0 bases and J by 4 bases, with 10 bases between the two germline ends. CDR3 nucleotide sequence: TGTGCCAGCAGCTTGGACTCCAGGGGCACTGAAGCTTTCTTT. Its protein product is CASSLDSRGTEAFF.